The clone carrying this T cell receptor beta chain was detected ten times or more. This entry is derived from a study of T cells after yellow fever vaccination. Each CDR3 protein is one row after TCRdb ran MiXCR on the 5' RACE reads. Of about 320,000 distinct CDR3 sequences in the sample, approximately 4% are singletons; the top ten hold just under 20%. V was cut by 4 bases and J by 6 bases, with 4 bases left in between. This CDR3 spans 11 amino acids. This chain links TRBV12-3 or TRBV12-4 with TRBJ2-1; D unresolved. This sequence originates from a man aged 18-30 years who received the YFV17D yellow fever vaccine. Source: PBMCs, taken 15 days after the yellow fever booster vaccination. CDR3 sequence (DNA): TGTGCCAGCAGTTCCAGCAATGAGCAGTTCTTC. It encodes CASSSSNEQFF.